Included here is one T cell receptor (beta chain) sequence, with context. A single count supports this clone. Its antigen specificity is not known. Within one base of it there is no much larger clone, and no base qualities were kept. The identical CDR3 is also encoded by other nucleotide sequences in the sample. This sample was included in a study of blood T cell repertoires in COVID-19 (dated by TCRdb to the early 2020s). Describing the broader study: The collaborator samples originated in the United States, Italy and Spain and spanned the acute and convalescent phases of COVID-19. The prospective study material was composed of cDNA or gDNA derived from T cells, B-cell-depleted T cells, or PBMCs. The dataset comprised deeply sampled blood TCRbeta repertoires from subjects exposed to, actively infected with, or recovered from COVID-19. The repertoires were made available in a free public database intended to serve as a resource for research on the immune response to SARS-CoV-2. Samples came from the ongoing ImmuneRACE study (first 160 participants) plus 1,254 subjects from 6 global collaborators. Sample metadata almost always included a de-identified subject ID, COVID-19 status, age in years and sex. Where available, HLA class I and class II types were taken from metadata supplied by the sample provider and were not determined by assay-based typing.

Each collaborating institution followed its own protocols to collect whole blood in K2EDTA tubes. For TCRbeta analysis, collaborators shipped samples in one of three forms: frozen whole blood, isolated PBMCs, or DNA extracted from either of those sample types. What the study reported, not specific to this receptor: The amount of clinical and demographic metadata varied by source and participant and was provided uncurated.

TCRbeta CDR3 regions were amplified from genomic DNA using the immunoSEQ Assay, a bias-controlled multiplex PCR. In the paper's pipeline: The number of nucleated cells in each sample was estimated by amplification of reference gene primers within the assay. To quantify the absolute abundance of each unique TCRbeta CDR3 rearrangement, sequence reads were collapsed and filtered. For each sample, productive Simpson clonality was calculated by taking the square root of Simpson's diversity index across productive rearrangements. TCRdb provides this immuneACCESS table in a form limited to in-frame rearrangements. Some clones are lacking; in checked studies, under half of them reflect an unresolved V gene, and why the rest are absent is not known. That table is the source of V, J and clone size, and D and trimming were worked out from the DNA. The sample records 140,000 or so clones, 70% to 90% of which are singletons. The ten largest make up about 2.6% of the sample.

Trimming accounts for 5 bases at V and 4 bases at J, while the number of junction bases matched to no gene is 7. Based on the germline V gene, the CDR1 and CDR2 sequences are SGHNT and YENEEA. Spanning cysteine to phenylalanine, the CDR3 consists of 15 amino acids. Kept here is only the CDR3 DNA, which spans 45 bases and is read in frame from base 1. The clonotype was recovered from a human donor with acute or convalescent COVID-19. The donor label of this sample is uncertain. The specimen was peripheral blood. The chain is made from TRBV11-3 and TRBJ2-5, and TRBD2 matches 10 of the central bases. CDR3 reads: CASSLSGGAGETQYF. DNA sequence: TGTGCCAGCAGCCTAAGCGGGGGGGCTGGAGAGACCCAGTACTTC.